Below, 2 T cell receptor beta chains from the same sample are listed, as sequenced in a study of Graves' ophthalmopathy and Graves' hyperthyroidism. TCR beta CDR3 regions were amplified from RNA transcripts. Second-round multiplex PCR came after first-round RT-PCR with HTBI primers. One entry per CDR3 protein, called by TCRdb with MiXCR from the multiplex PCR reads. The sample contains about 620,000 distinct CDR3 sequences, about a fifth of which appear only once. Sequencing was done on a sample of peripheral blood. These receptors originate from a young woman with stable Graves' hyperthyroidism. Some clones in this sample may be carry-over from other donors' samples.

The V call is TRBV20-1, the J call TRBJ2-5; 12 positions match TRBD2. CDR1 and CDR2 from the germline V gene are DFQATT and SNEGSKA (reference sequence). Losses at the gene ends were 4 bases for V and 5 bases for J; bases not matched to a gene: 11. CDR3 length: 16 amino acids. Here the CDR3 reads CSAKSPTSGGRETQYF. For the CDR3, the DNA is TGCAGTGCTAAGTCCCCGACTAGCGGGGGTAGGGAGACCCAGTACTTC.

The chain carries TRBV2 and TRBJ2-7, with 10 bases that match TRBD2. Unmatched junction bases numbered 7, after V lost 6 bases and J lost 5 bases. The CDR3 is made up of 14 amino acids. CDR1 is SNHLY and CDR2 is FYNNEI in the germline V gene. DNA for the CDR3: TGTGCCAGCAGAACTAGCGGGATTTACAACGAGCAGTACTTC. It specifies CASRTSGIYNEQYF.